This T cell receptor beta chain was identified in a study of T cells in Graves' hyperthyroidism and ophthalmopathy. The CDR3 sequence is 15 residues long. The V gene's germline CDR1 is MGHRA and CDR2 YSYEKL. Diagnoses used clinical symptoms, serum thyroxine and TRAb, thyroid ultrasound and orbital computed tomography. General study findings and limits: In the blood, most expanded thyroid clonotypes above 0.001 appeared as well. The model's output predicted ophthalmopathy at a median of roughly 6 months prior to onset.

RNA transcripts gave rise to amplified TCR beta CDR3 regions. A first-round RT-PCR of the TCR CDR3 used the HTBI primer set. MiXCR, run by TCRdb on the multiplex PCR reads, gives a single entry per CDR3 protein. The sample carries around 570,000 distinct CDR3 sequences, approximately 20% recorded once. A note on this clonotype: What it binds is unknown. Germline and junction disagree at one end, which may indicate a read error.

The source is a middle-aged man with Graves' ophthalmopathy. The chain carries TRBV4-1 and TRBJ2-5, with 7 bases aligning to TRBD2. Sequenced input: blood. This CDR3 is CAGSFLGRDQETQYF. CDR3 nucleotide sequence: TGCGCCGGCAGCTTCTTGGGGAGGGACCAAGAGACCCAGTACTTC.